This entry lists 32 T cell receptor beta chains sequenced from one sample in a study of post-analysis software for immune sequencing data. TCR beta cDNA libraries had unique molecular identifiers. TCRdb reprocessed the PCR reads via MiXCR and lists one record per CDR3 protein. Among fewer than 600,000 distinct CDR3 sequences, around 40% were seen once, and the ten largest hold roughly an eighth. The antigens these receptors bind are not known. Broader study findings: There were several TRBV segments more frequent in patients than controls, and TRBV5-6, TRBV5-1 and TRBV20-1 were among them.

The source material was blood. These receptor sequences come from a girl aged 10-17 years with multiple sclerosis.

This clonotype appeared a few times. The rearrangement links TRBV20-1 to TRBJ1-5; D gene ambiguous. There are 12 residues in the CDR3. Trimming took 2 bases from V and 7 from J, leaving 9 bases between them. The germline CDR1 and CDR2 sequences are DFQATT and SNEGSKA (reference sequence). In DNA, the CDR3 is TGCAGTGCTAGACGGCAGAACCAGCCCCAGCATTTT. Its translation: CSARRQNQPQHF.

CDR3: CASRLGQGGAGSNQPQHF. The DNA of the CDR3 is TGTGCCAGCAGACTGGGACAGGGGGGCGCTGGTAGCAATCAGCCCCAGCATTTT. The chain uses TRBV12-3 or TRBV12-4 and TRBJ1-5, with 11 bases fitting TRBD1. V lost 6 bases to trimming and J lost 0 bases; unmatched junction nucleotides: 10. This CDR3 contains 18 residues.

This clonotype was counted once. The chain employs TRBV28 and TRBJ1-2, with 12 bases that match TRBD1. With V trimmed by 2 bases and J by 9 bases, 10 bases remained unmatched. The CDR3 covers 16 residues. Germline CDR1 reads MDHEN; CDR2 reads SYDVKM. The CDR3, as DNA: TGTGCCAGCAGTTTACTCCGGGACAGGGGGCGTCAATGCTACACCTTC. It yields the protein CASSLLRDRGRQCYTF.

CDR3 in DNA: TGTGCCAGCAGCTTCTACGGGACAGGAGGGGGGCGGCAGTATTTT. This gives the protein CASSFYGTGGGRQYF. J is TRBJ2-3 and V is TRBV11-2; 8 nucleotides agree with TRBD1. The V segment lost 3 bases and the J segment 11 bases; nucleotides outside the gene matches: 13. The CDR3 is 15 amino acids. In germline, CDR1 is SGHAT, CDR2 FQNNGV.

This clonotype was seen more than once but under ten times. The J gene is TRBJ2-5, the V gene TRBV20-1, with D perhaps matching TRBD1 (5 bases). This CDR3 region has 14 residues. Germline V gives CDR1 DFQATT, CDR2 SNEGSKA (reference sequence). Trimming cost V 4 bases and J 0 bases, with 12 bases left between them. CDR3 sequence (DNA): TGCAGTGCTACGGTCCAGGGATACCAAGAGACCCAGTACTTC. Protein sequence: CSATVQGYQETQYF.

V is TRBV20-1 and J is TRBJ2-3, with D hard to call. This CDR3 contains 16 residues. Trimming pared 2 bases from V and 4 bases from J, leaving 19 bases between. Germline CDR1 DFQATT, CDR2 SNEGSKA (reference sequence). CDR3 loop: CSARPSALKAPDTQYF. Written as DNA, the CDR3 is TGCAGTGCTAGACCCTCGGCTCTCAAGGCCCCAGATACGCAGTATTTT.

The chain employs TRBV4-1 and TRBJ1-2; tentatively, D is TRBD1 (5 bases). The CDR3 has 14 amino acids. The V gene lost 1 base and the J gene lost 1 base, with 7 bases spanning the gap. Germline CDR1 MGHRA, CDR2 YSYEKL. CDR3 nucleotides: TGCGCCAGCAGCCAAGGGGGGATTAACTATGGCTACACCTTC. It specifies CASSQGGINYGYTF.

J is TRBJ2-1 and V is TRBV5-1; D perhaps matches TRBD2 (5 bases). Germline loops: CDR1 SGHRS, CDR2 YFSETQ. This CDR3 is 16 amino acids long. V was clipped by 0 bases and J by 4 bases, with 14 bases between them. In DNA, the CDR3 is TGCGCCAGCAGCTTGGTCCTCCAGCGGACTTACAATGAGCAGTTCTTC. It is translated as CASSLVLQRTYNEQFF.

By its share, this clonotype is medium-sized. This rearrangement joins TRBV13 to TRBJ2-4; D is unresolved. The CDR3 has 12 amino acids. The germline gives CDR1 PRHDT, CDR2 FYEKMQ (reference sequence). V lost 0 bases to trimming and J lost 5 bases, with 2 bases between them. CDR3 loop: CASSLGENIQYF. CDR3 DNA: TGTGCCAGCAGCTTAGGGGAAAACATTCAGTACTTC. Complete variable domain (other parts from reference TRBV13 and TRBJ2-4): AAGVIQSPRHLIKEKRETATLKCYPIPRHDTVYWYQQGPGQDPQFLISFYEKMQSDKGSIPDRFSAQQFSDYHSELNMSSLELGDSALYFCASSLGENIQYFGAGTRLSVL.

This chain links TRBV2 with TRBJ2-5; TRBD1 agrees at 8 bases. The CDR3 has 13 residues. J gave up 11 bases and V 8 bases, and 13 bases lay outside the gene matches. The germline CDR1 and CDR2 sequences are SNHLY and FYNNEI. As DNA, the CDR3 is TGTGCCAGCGGGACAGGAGACATCAATGAGCAGTACTTC. Protein: CASGTGDINEQYF.

The V gene is TRBV12-3 or TRBV12-4, the J gene TRBJ2-1; 11 bases fit TRBD2. The CDR3 is 16 residues long. With 6 bases clipped from V and 4 bases from J, the junction kept 8 bases outside the gene matches. CDR3 sequence reads: CASSRRGTSGYNEQFF. Here the CDR3 DNA reads TGTGCCAGCAGCCGCCGGGGGACTAGCGGTTACAATGAGCAGTTCTTC.

The V call is TRBV15, the J call TRBJ2-3; weak D call: TRBD1 (5 bases). Trimming pared 1 base from V and 4 bases from J, leaving 12 bases between. There are 15 residues in the CDR3. Germline values: CDR1 LNHNV, CDR2 YYDKDF (reference sequence). DNA for the CDR3: TGTGCCACCAGCAGAGGGGGCGAGACGGCAGATACGCAGTATTTT. Translation gives CATSRGGETADTQYF.

The chain joins TRBV29-1 to TRBJ2-1; a weak D match, TRBD1 (5 bases). This CDR3 is 14 amino acids long. Germline V lookup: CDR1 SQVTM, CDR2 ANQGSEA. V was trimmed by 4 bases and J by 3 bases, leaving 13 bases between them. The CDR3 region has the DNA TGCAGCGTTGGCTCCAGGGCCCGCTACAATGAGCAGTTCTTC. The encoded protein is CSVGSRARYNEQFF.

This chain uses TRBV29-1 with TRBJ2-5; 9 bases map to TRBD2. The V and J ends lost 7 bases and 5 bases, in that order; junction bases with no gene match: 8. Germline V gives CDR1 SQVTM, CDR2 ANQGSEA. This CDR3 is built from 13 residues. CDR3 sequence (DNA): TGCAGCGCCGAAACTAGCGGGTGGGAGACCCAGTACTTC. Its protein product is CSAETSGWETQYF.

This clonotype was observed a handful of times. This chain joins TRBV4-1 and TRBJ2-1; 12 bases agree with TRBD2. Looked up from germline, CDR1 is MGHRA and CDR2 is YSYEKL. V trimming: 4 bases; J trimming: 9 bases; junction bases outside the gene matches: 10. The CDR3 consists of 16 residues. Here the CDR3 reads CASSPGLAGRSSEQFF. The CDR3 DNA is TGCGCCAGCAGCCCTGGACTAGCGGGACGGTCTAGTGAGCAGTTCTTC.

This clonotype showed up just a few times. The chain combines TRBV6-2 or TRBV6-3 with TRBJ2-7; a possible D gene is TRBD2 (6 bases). Germline V CDR1 and CDR2: MNHEY, SVGEGT. V was pared by 2 bases and J by 6 bases, with 17 bases between. The CDR3 extends over 15 amino acids. The CDR3 region has the DNA TGTGCCAGCAGTTACCCCGGGGACTTAAGAGGCGAGCAGTACTTC. Amino acid sequence: CASSYPGDLRGEQYF.

The chain uses TRBV6-5 and TRBJ2-5, with D possibly being TRBD1 (6 bases). The V gene lost 7 bases and the J gene lost 2 bases, with 14 bases spanning the gap. The CDR3 is made up of 14 amino acids. Per germline, CDR1 MNHEY and CDR2 SVGAGI. The CDR3 sequence is CASKKGGTQETQYF. The CDR3 region has the DNA TGTGCCAGCAAAAAAGGGGGTACTCAAGAGACCCAGTACTTC.

A few counts support this clonotype. The chain recombines TRBV5-8 with TRBJ2-5, with 16 bases aligning to TRBD2. Unmatched junction bases numbered 7, after V lost 4 bases and J lost 4 bases. The germline gives CDR1 SGHTS, CDR2 YDEGEE. The CDR3 sequence is 17 residues long. The CDR3, as DNA: TGTGCCAGCAGCCCGGGACTAGCGGGAGGGTTAGGAGAGACCCAGTACTTC. Translation gives CASSPGLAGGLGETQYF.

This clonotype was seen only a few times. The chain employs TRBV29-1 and TRBJ2-5; a weak D match, TRBD1 (6 bases). V shed 1 base and J shed 2 bases, with 8 bases lying between them. Per the germline V gene, CDR1 is SQVTM and CDR2 is ANQGSEA. The CDR3 sequence is 13 residues long. The CDR3: CSVEGGRQETQYF. The CDR3 coding sequence is TGCAGCGTTGAAGGGGGGCGGCAAGAGACCCAGTACTTC.

The J gene is TRBJ2-7, the V gene TRBV5-1, with D uncertain. Germline CDR1 reads SGHRS; CDR2 reads YFSETQ. The ends were cut back, 4 bases at V and 1 base at J, with 18 bases in the middle. This CDR3 has 16 amino acids. The DNA of the CDR3 is TGCGCCAGCAGCCCTGGGGTAAGCCCATCATCCTACGAGCAGTACTTC. Amino acids: CASSPGVSPSSYEQYF. Full variable domain (remainder filled in from reference TRBV5-1 and TRBJ2-7): KAGVTQTPRYLIKTRGQQVTLSCSPISGHRSVSWYQQTPGQGLQFLFEYFSETQRNKGNFPGRFSGRQFSNSRSEMNVSTLELGDSALYLCASSPGVSPSSYEQYFGPGTRLTVT.

The chain is built from TRBV15 and TRBJ1-4; D is undetermined. The CDR3 is made up of 15 amino acids. The germline V gene encodes CDR1 LNHNV and CDR2 YYDKDF (reference sequence). V gave up 1 base and J gave up 1 base, with 7 bases separating them. CDR3 nucleotides: TGTGCCACCAGCAGAGGACGGGTAACTAATGAAAAACTGTTTTTT. Its protein is CATSRGRVTNEKLFF. Based on the CDR3 plus reference TRBV15 and TRBJ1-4, the full variable domain is DAMVIQNPRYQVTQFGKPVTLSCSQTLNHNVMYWYQQKSSQAPKLLFHYYDKDFNNEADTPDNFQSRRPNTSFCFLDIRSPGLGDTAMYLCATSRGRVTNEKLFFGSGTQLSVL.

This rearrangement joins TRBV5-6 to TRBJ2-7; either TRBD1 or TRBD2 may supply D (6 bases each). This CDR3 is built from 15 residues. Germline V gene data show CDR1 as SGHDT and CDR2 as YYEEEE. Trimming pared 6 bases from V and 5 bases from J, leaving 21 bases between. The CDR3 DNA reads TGTGCCAGCACAAAGGGGAGGACAGAGCCCCACGAGCAGTACTTC. Amino acid sequence: CASTKGRTEPHEQYF. Filled out from reference TRBV5-6 and TRBJ2-7, the complete variable domain reads DAGVTQSPTHLIKTRGQQVTLRCSPKSGHDTVSWYQQALGQGPQFIFQYYEEEERQRGNFPDRFSGHQFPNYSSELNVNALLLGDSALYLCASTKGRTEPHEQYFGPGTRLTVT.

V and J are TRBV7-2 and TRBJ1-2; TRBD1 matches 10 bases. Germline V gene lookup returns CDR1 SGHTA and CDR2 FQGNSA. V lost 5 bases and J lost 8; bases outside the gene matches: 8. CDR3 length: 14 residues. Here the CDR3 reads CASSQRQGALGYTF. The CDR3 nucleotides read TGTGCCAGCAGCCAACGACAGGGGGCGTTAGGCTACACCTTC.

In nucleotides, the CDR3 is TGTGCCAGCAGCCATGTGAGGGCCCGATCCCAAGAGACCCAGTACTTC. Translation: CASSHVRARSQETQYF. The genes are TRBV16 and TRBJ2-5; perhaps TRBD2 as D (5 bases). Trimming left V 3 bases short and J 1 base short, with 15 bases between. Germline V gives CDR1 KGHSY, CDR2 FQNENV. This CDR3 has 16 amino acids.

This chain uses TRBV30 with TRBJ2-3, with 10 bases aligning to TRBD1. The CDR3 is made up of 14 amino acids. Germline loops: CDR1 GTSNPN, CDR2 SVGIG (reference sequence). J lost 11 bases, V lost 2 bases, and 10 bases had no gene match. CDR3 in amino acids: CAWSSGTGERWQYF. Here the CDR3 DNA reads TGTGCCTGGAGTTCCGGGACAGGGGAACGGTGGCAGTATTTT.

This chain links TRBV24-1 with TRBJ2-3; 9 nucleotides align to TRBD2. The junction had 9 bases not matched to a gene; V was cut back by 3 bases and J by 3 bases. The CDR3 covers 17 residues. CDR1 is KGHDR, CDR2 SFDVKD, per germline. The CDR3 protein is CATSDPHDSGRTDTQYF. DNA of the CDR3: TGTGCCACCAGTGATCCCCACGATAGCGGGAGAACAGATACGCAGTATTTT.

This clonotype has just a few counts. CDR3 residues: CASSFNTGPLYGYTF. In nucleotides, the CDR3 is TGTGCCAGCAGCTTTAATACGGGACCCCTCTATGGCTACACCTTC. The chain combines TRBV12-3 or TRBV12-4 with TRBJ1-2; weak D call: TRBD1 (5 bases). CDR3 length equals 15 residues. The ends were cut back, 6 bases at V and 4 bases at J, with 18 bases in the middle.

There are a few counts of this clonotype. The chain is built from TRBV7-6 and TRBJ2-1; 10 bases fit TRBD2. Germline CDR1 reads SGHVS; CDR2 reads FNYEAQ. CDR3 size: 17 residues. V gave up 5 bases and J gave up 2 bases; unmatched junction bases: 9. The CDR3 region has the DNA TGTGCCAGCAGCGCGGTGGTAGCGGGAGGCCCCTACAATGAGCAGTTCTTC. It is translated as CASSAVVAGGPYNEQFF.

J is TRBJ2-3 and V is TRBV29-1; 12 bases match TRBD1. CDR3 length equals 13 residues. Germline V gene data show CDR1 as SQVTM and CDR2 as ANQGSEA. V shed 7 bases, J shed 2 bases, and the junction held 1 base outside the gene matches. CDR3 sequence (DNA): TGCAGCGGGGGACAGGGGGCCACAGATACGCAGTATTTT. Amino acid sequence: CSGGQGATDTQYF.

With regard to this clonotype: One junction end does not reproduce the germline sequence, and a read error may be involved. The rearrangement uses TRBV7-7 and TRBJ2-7, with a weak D call TRBD2 (5 bases). The J call could be wrong; TRBJ2-5 is a better fit for the DNA end. The germline V gene has CDR1 SSHAT and CDR2 FNYEAQ (reference sequence). CDR3 length: 15 residues. CDR3 sequence (DNA): TGTGCTAGCAGCTGGCGTGTGGGAGATGAGGAGACCCAGTACTTC. Encoded protein: CASSWRVGDEETQYF.

As to this clonotype: At one of its ends the junction is not consistent with the germline gene, which may arise from a read error. The V gene is TRBV28, the J gene TRBJ2-5, with 7 bases lining up with TRBD2. There are 14 residues in the CDR3. Looked up from germline, CDR1 is MDHEN and CDR2 is SYDVKM. CDR3 loop: CAILAEEGQEAQYF. In nucleotides, the CDR3 is TGTGCCATCCTAGCGGAGGAGGGTCAAGAGGCCCAGTACTTC.

CDR3: CASSQVTKGITDTQYF. The CDR3, as DNA: TGTGCCAGCAGCCAAGTAACCAAGGGGATCACAGATACGCAGTATTTT. The chain joins TRBV4-2 to TRBJ2-3, with D possibly matching TRBD1 (5 bases). V dropped 1 base and J dropped 2 bases, with 13 bases sitting between them. CDR3 size: 16 residues. The germline CDR1 and CDR2 sequences are LGHNA and YNFKEQ.